This T cell receptor (beta chain) was sequenced in a study of CD8 T cells in Susac syndrome. The CDR3 runs to 20 residues. Trimming took 0 bases from V and 0 from J; bases not matched to a gene: 11. Germline V gene lookup returns CDR1 LNHDA and CDR2 SQIVND (reference sequence). RNA was extracted with the RNeasy kit, and a quantity of about 0.5 to 1 ug was reverse transcribed using random hexamers. TCRdb independently ran MiXCR on the immunoSEQ multiplex PCR reads; one entry per CDR3 protein. The sample holds about 120,000 distinct CDR3 sequences; around 94% are singletons and the top ten take roughly 0.088%.

The sample taken for sequencing was CD4+ T cells from PBMCs. The chain employs TRBV19 and TRBJ2-2, with 9 bases identical to TRBD2. This TCR was recovered from a human donor with multiple sclerosis. CDR3: CASSIDWLLAGYSNTGELFF. The CDR3 region has the DNA TGTGCCAGTAGTATAGATTGGCTGCTAGCGGGATACTCGAACACCGGGGAGCTGTTTTTT. Supplemented by reference TRBV19 and TRBJ2-2, the full variable domain reads DGGITQSPKYLFRKEGQNVTLSCEQNLNHDAMYWYRQDPGQGLRLIYYSQIVNDFQKGDIAEGYSVSREKKESFPLTVTSAQKNPTAFYLCASSIDWLLAGYSNTGELFFGEGSRLTVL.